This T cell receptor beta chain was recovered during a study of cytomegalovirus exposure and HLA in healthy donors. Primers included in the PCR were 60 Vbeta and 13 Jbeta primers. TCRdb's copy holds only in-frame clones and misses some; the assay was immunoSEQ multiplex PCR. The sample has about 120,000 clones, 60% to 75% seen once. Sequences were obtained from PBMCs. The TCR sequence derives from a woman in her 40s in good health and CMV-seropositive.

CDR3 nucleotides: TGTGCCAGCAGCACGGGAGGACAGGGTGACGGCTACACCTTC. This gives the protein CASSTGGQGDGYTF. The chain links TRBV7-3 to TRBJ1-2, with TRBD1 identical over 8 bases. The germline gives CDR1 SGHTA, CDR2 FQGTGA. The CDR3 loop spans 14 amino acids. Trimming at V came to 5 bases and at J to 8 bases, leaving 10 bases not matched to a gene.